The source of this T cell receptor (beta chain) is a study of CD8+ T cells in alopecia areata. This clone was counted a few times. TCR sequencing used cDNA made by reverse transcription of extracted RNA. Some clones are missing from TCRdb's copy, which holds only in-frame ones; the method was immunoSEQ multiplex PCR. The sample records some 150,000 clones, less than 75% being singletons. Unmatched junction bases numbered 11, after V lost 4 bases and J lost 11 bases. Germline-derived CDR1 and CDR2 are MNHEY and SVGAGI. This CDR3 has 15 amino acids. The treatment: oral pan-JAK inhibitor, 5-10 mg twice daily.

The source is a human donor with alopecia areata. Sequences were derived from CD4+ T cells sorted from blood, sampled at approximately week 60, from a patient treated with tofacitinib. The chain carries TRBV6-5 and TRBJ1-5; 10 bases match TRBD1. CDR3 loop: CASSFRDRGVKAQHF. The CDR3 DNA follows: TGTGCCAGCAGTTTTCGGGACAGGGGAGTCAAGGCCCAGCATTTT.